The sequence of this TCR beta chain was determined in a study of shared clonotypes between healthy human individuals. A note on this clone: Its specificity is unknown. In the same sample, other DNA sequences code for this CDR3.

Regarding the study as a whole: Clonotypes which were not shared had lower generation probabilities than clonotypes that all four donors shared.

Assay: immunoSEQ multiplex PCR; the TCRdb copy retains only in-frame clones and omits some. The sample lists 2.3 million or so clones, more than 80% occurring once. The length of the CDR3 is 16 residues. With V trimmed by 0 bases and J by 2 bases, 7 bases remained unmatched. Germline assignment: CDR1 SGHRS and CDR2 YFSETQ. This clonotype was sampled from a man aged 18 to 35 in good health. Some clones in this sample may be carry-over from other donors' samples. This sequence joins TRBV5-1 and TRBJ2-7, with TRBD1 identical over 8 bases. The sample comprised naive CD4+ T cells from PBMCs. Subset indicated: CD45RA+ positively selected. Written as DNA, the CDR3 is TGCGCCAGCAGCTTGGCGAACAGGGGGGCGACCTACGAGCAGTACTTC. This encodes CASSLANRGATYEQYF.